This TCR beta chain emerged from a study of blood T cell repertoires in COVID-19. Study context: Italy, Spain and the United States were the sources of the convalescent and acute COVID-19 samples.

This table comes from immunoSEQ multiplex PCR, and its TCRdb copy is limited to in-frame clones, with some not included. The repertoire holds roughly 140,000 clones, with 65% to 85% as singletons. The CDR3 runs 13 residues. From germline, CDR1 is LNHDA and CDR2 SQIVND (reference sequence). The ends were cut back, 5 bases at V and 3 bases at J, with 11 bases in the middle. The sample consisted of peripheral blood. The chain uses TRBV19 and TRBJ2-7; D unclear. The origin of this receptor is a woman aged 80 or over with acute or convalescent COVID-19. CDR3: CASSPSSYYEQYF. As DNA, the CDR3 is TGTGCCAGTAGTCCCTCCAGTTACTACGAGCAGTACTTC.